Listed below are T cell receptor beta chains from one sample, sequenced in a study of shared clonotypes between healthy human individuals. Clones were sequenced by immunoSEQ multiplex PCR, and TCRdb holds only the in-frame ones, with some missing. The data contain a few hundred thousand clones, around three quarters of them seen just once; the ten biggest clones take up approximately 12%. Sample: PBMCs. These receptors were taken from a middle-aged woman in good health. Some clones in this sample may be carry-over from other donors' samples. Each CDR3 is given with its conserved first and last residue. A D gene is named only where the DNA matches it firmly.

TRBV30	TRBD1	TRBJ1-1	CAWNALGTGEAFF
TRBV6-1	NA	TRBJ2-1	CASSEDRVANFNNEQFF
TRBV2	TRBD1	TRBJ1-5	CASSGPGQDVPQHF
TRBV28	NA	TRBJ2-5	CASSFPSPGETQYF
TRBV6-1	NA	TRBJ2-7	CASSEASRQYF
TRBV5-5	NA	TRBJ2-3	CASSLEGPPTDTQYF
TRBV4-2	TRBD2	TRBJ2-7	CASSQDFWGLAVREQYF
TRBV18	TRBD2	TRBJ2-7	CASSPDLGLAENPYEQYF
TRBV7-6	NA	TRBJ2-1	CASSGWGAGRDEQFF
TRBV5-1	TRBD1	TRBJ1-1	CASSLEPQGTTEAFF
TRBV6-5	TRBD1	TRBJ1-1	CASSYSGQMNTEAFF
TRBV30	TRBD1	TRBJ1-1	CASSDRGYTEAFF
TRBV5-1	NA	TRBJ1-4	CASQARPGEKLFF
TRBV4-2	TRBD2	TRBJ2-3	CASSQQLAGDTQYF
TRBV7-2	NA	TRBJ2-5	CASSPVVGREETQYF
TRBV5-1	NA	TRBJ2-1	CASSLVPYNEQFF
TRBV28	TRBD2	TRBJ2-1	CASNSGGSYNEQFF
TRBV9	TRBD2	TRBJ2-4	CASSTDSSGRDKNIQYF
TRBV5-1	NA	TRBJ1-3	CASSLGTDSGNTIYF
TRBV7-6	TRBD2	TRBJ2-3	CASRPTSSSTDTQYF
TRBV13	NA	TRBJ2-7	CASSTLLYEQYF
TRBV29-1	TRBD1	TRBJ2-7	CSVGTGGKQYF
TRBV21-1	NA	TRBJ1-2	CASSKAFIPGQGHYSNYGYTF
TRBV18	NA	TRBJ2-6	CASSPSVAGANVLTF
TRBV28	NA	TRBJ1-1	CASSLLGQGAFF
TRBV29-1	NA	TRBJ2-7	CSVEDDYLREQYF
TRBV20-1	NA	TRBJ2-5	CSAIARGTQYF
TRBV7-7	NA	TRBJ2-1	CASSGEGLGEQFF
TRBV7-9	NA	TRBJ2-5	CASSLREWETQYF
TRBV29-1	NA	TRBJ2-2	CSVYGPDTGELFF
TRBV6-4	NA	TRBJ2-6	CASSDSGSSGANVLTF
TRBV28	TRBD1	TRBJ1-2	CASSQDRGGPTF
TRBV29-1	NA	TRBJ2-5	CSVEGGSGEAPETQYF
TRBV5-4	TRBD2	TRBJ2-3	CASSFYPPLAGGTDTQYF
TRBV29-1	TRBD1	TRBJ1-1	CSARTGNTEAFF
TRBV5-1	TRBD1	TRBJ1-3	CASSHSRQGGGNTIYF
TRBV7-8	NA	TRBJ1-1	CDSRRDGNTEAFF
TRBV28	NA	TRBJ2-5	CASGETRTQETQYF
TRBV10-3	NA	TRBJ2-7	CAISPPRGGEQYF
TRBV11-2	NA	TRBJ2-1	CASSAPGGWYEQFF
TRBV27	TRBD1	TRBJ1-2	CASSPLTGGGYTF
TRBV29-1	TRBD1	TRBJ2-1	CSVVGTGGGEQFF
TRBV5-1	TRBD2	TRBJ2-3	CASSFGPRLAGPEDTQYF
TRBV27	TRBD1	TRBJ1-4	CASSPDRGREKLFF
TRBV7-8	NA	TRBJ1-3	CASSSAGNTIYF
TRBV28	NA	TRBJ2-7	CASTTFRLGQYF
TRBV6-6	TRBD2	TRBJ2-5	CASRDPDRGRQTQYF
TRBV7-3	TRBD2	TRBJ2-1	CASSLVLAGGPGFSGEQFF
TRBV14	TRBD2	TRBJ2-7	CASSQDGTSGSSYEQYF
TRBV7-2	NA	TRBJ1-1	CASSRGVWDTEAFF
TRBV28	NA	TRBJ1-2	CASSLLGGSYYGYTF
TRBV7-3	TRBD2	TRBJ2-1	CASSLSPGGRAENEQFF